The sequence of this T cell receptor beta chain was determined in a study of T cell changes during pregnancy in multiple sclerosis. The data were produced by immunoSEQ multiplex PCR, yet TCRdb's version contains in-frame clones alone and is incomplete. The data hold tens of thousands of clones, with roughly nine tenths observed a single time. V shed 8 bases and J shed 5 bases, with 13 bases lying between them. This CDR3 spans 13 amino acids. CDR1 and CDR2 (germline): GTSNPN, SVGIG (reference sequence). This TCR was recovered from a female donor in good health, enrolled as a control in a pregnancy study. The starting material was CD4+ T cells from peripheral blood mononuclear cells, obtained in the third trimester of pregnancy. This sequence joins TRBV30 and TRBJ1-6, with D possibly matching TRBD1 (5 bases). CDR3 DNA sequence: TGTGCCAGGCACGAAGGGGATAATTCACCCCTCCACTTT. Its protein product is CARHEGDNSPLHF. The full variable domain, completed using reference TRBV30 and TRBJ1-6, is SQTIHQWPATLVQPVGSPLSLECTVEGTSNPNLYWYRQAAGRGLQLLFYSVGIGQISSEVPQNLSASRPQDRQFILSSKKLLLSDSGFYLCARHEGDNSPLHFGNGTRLTVT.